The next 3 T cell receptor beta chains were all read from a single sample in a study of CD8 T cells in ankylosing spondylitis. MiXCR, run by TCRdb on the 5' RACE reads, gives a single entry per CDR3 protein. The table includes approximately 17,000 distinct CDR3 sequences, 7% to 10% detected once. Sequenced input: blood. The receptor set was obtained from a male donor with ankylosing spondylitis or in good health (not recorded which).

Many counts were recorded for this clonotype. This chain joins TRBV6-2 or TRBV6-3 and TRBJ1-5, with TRBD1 as a possible D gene (5 bases). Germline CDR1 reads MNHEY; CDR2 reads SVGEGT. CDR3 length: 13 amino acids. V was trimmed by 4 bases and J by 7 bases, leaving 11 bases between them. The CDR3: CASSWDGGQPQHF. In DNA, the CDR3 is TGTGCCAGCAGTTGGGATGGGGGACAGCCCCAGCATTTT.

This clonotype has a count of ten or more. The genes are TRBV12-3 or TRBV12-4 and TRBJ2-7; 9 bases are shared with TRBD1. The CDR3 has 14 residues. Losses at the gene ends were 6 bases for V and 2 bases for J; bases not matched to a gene: 5. CDR3 region: CASSPGQGTYEQYV. The CDR3 coding sequence is TGTGCCAGCAGCCCGGGACAGGGAACCTACGAGCAGTACGTC.

The CDR3 region has the DNA TGCGCCAGCAGCGGAGGACTAGCGGGGGAACGATTCACAGATACGCAGTATTTT. Protein: CASSGGLAGERFTDTQYF. The chain has TRBV5-1 and TRBJ2-3; 13 nucleotides agree with TRBD2. With V trimmed by 4 bases and J by 2 bases, 10 bases remained unmatched. CDR1 is SGHRS, CDR2 YFSETQ, per germline. The CDR3 extends over 18 amino acids.